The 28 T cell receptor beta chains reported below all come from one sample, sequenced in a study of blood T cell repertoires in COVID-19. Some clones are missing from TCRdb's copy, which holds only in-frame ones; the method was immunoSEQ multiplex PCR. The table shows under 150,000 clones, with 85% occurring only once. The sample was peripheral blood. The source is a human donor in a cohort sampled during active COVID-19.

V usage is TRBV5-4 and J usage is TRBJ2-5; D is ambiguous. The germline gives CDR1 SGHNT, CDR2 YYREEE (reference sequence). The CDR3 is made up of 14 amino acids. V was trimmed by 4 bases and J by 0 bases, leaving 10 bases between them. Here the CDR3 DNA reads TGTGCCAGCAGCGCCCGACTCAACCAAGAGACCCAGTACTTC. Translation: CASSARLNQETQYF.

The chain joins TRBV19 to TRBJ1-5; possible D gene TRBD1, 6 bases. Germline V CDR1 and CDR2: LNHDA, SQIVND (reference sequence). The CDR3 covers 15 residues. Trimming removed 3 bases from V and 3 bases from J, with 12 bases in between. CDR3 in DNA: TGTGCCAGTAGTATCCCGACAGGCTACAATCAGCCCCAGCATTTT. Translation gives CASSIPTGYNQPQHF.

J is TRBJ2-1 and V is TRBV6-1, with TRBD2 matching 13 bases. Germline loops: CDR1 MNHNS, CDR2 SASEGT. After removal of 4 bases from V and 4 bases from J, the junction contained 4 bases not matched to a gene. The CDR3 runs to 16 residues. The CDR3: CASSATSGGIYNEQFF. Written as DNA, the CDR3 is TGTGCCAGCAGTGCGACTAGCGGGGGGATTTACAATGAGCAGTTCTTC.

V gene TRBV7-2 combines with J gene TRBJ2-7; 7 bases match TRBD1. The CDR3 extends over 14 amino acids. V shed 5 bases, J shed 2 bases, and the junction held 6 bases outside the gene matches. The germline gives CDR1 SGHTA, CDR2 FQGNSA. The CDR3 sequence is CASSARQGPYEQYF. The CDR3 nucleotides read TGTGCCAGCAGCGCCCGACAGGGTCCCTACGAGCAGTACTTC. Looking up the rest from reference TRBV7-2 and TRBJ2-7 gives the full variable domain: GAGVSQSPSNKVTEKGKDVELRCDPISGHTALYWYRQSLGQGLEFLIYFQGNSAPDKSGLPSDRFSAERTGGSVSTLTIQRTQQEDSAVYLCASSARQGPYEQYFGPGTRLTVT.

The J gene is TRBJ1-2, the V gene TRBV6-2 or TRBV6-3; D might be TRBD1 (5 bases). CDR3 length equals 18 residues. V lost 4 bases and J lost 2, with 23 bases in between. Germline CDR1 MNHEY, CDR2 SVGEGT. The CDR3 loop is CASSSKPTTEPQNYGYTF. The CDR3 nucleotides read TGTGCCAGCAGTTCGAAACCGACGACAGAGCCTCAGAACTATGGCTACACCTTC.

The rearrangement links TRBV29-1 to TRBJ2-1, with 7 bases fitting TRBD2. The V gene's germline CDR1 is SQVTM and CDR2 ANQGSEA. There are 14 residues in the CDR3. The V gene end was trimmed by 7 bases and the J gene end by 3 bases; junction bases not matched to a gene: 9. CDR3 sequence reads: CSGLGGKGYNEQFF. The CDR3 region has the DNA TGCAGCGGGCTCGGGGGGAAAGGCTACAATGAGCAGTTCTTC.

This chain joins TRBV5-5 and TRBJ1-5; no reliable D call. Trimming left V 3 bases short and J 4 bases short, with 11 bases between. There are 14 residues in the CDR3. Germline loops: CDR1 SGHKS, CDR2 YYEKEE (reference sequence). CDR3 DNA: TGTGCCAGCAGCTCGACGGGTCCAAATCAGCCCCAGCATTTT. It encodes CASSSTGPNQPQHF.

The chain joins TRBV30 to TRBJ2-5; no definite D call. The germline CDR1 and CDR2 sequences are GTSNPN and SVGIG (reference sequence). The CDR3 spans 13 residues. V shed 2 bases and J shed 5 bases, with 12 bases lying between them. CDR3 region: CAWSTVGAETQYF. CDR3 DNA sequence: TGTGCCTGGAGTACCGTAGGAGCGGAGACCCAGTACTTC.

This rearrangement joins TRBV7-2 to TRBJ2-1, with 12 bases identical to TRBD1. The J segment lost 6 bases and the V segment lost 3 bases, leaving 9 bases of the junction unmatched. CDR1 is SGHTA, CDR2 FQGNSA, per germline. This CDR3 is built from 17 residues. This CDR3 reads CASSLGQGAMDSNEQFF. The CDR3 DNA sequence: TGTGCCAGCAGCTTGGGACAGGGGGCGATGGACAGCAATGAGCAGTTCTTC.

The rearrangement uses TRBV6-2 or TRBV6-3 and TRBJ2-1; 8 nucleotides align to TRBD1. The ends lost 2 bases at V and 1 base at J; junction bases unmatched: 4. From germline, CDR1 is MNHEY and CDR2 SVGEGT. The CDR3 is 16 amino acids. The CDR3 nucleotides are TGTGCCAGCAGTTACAGGGGACAGGCGTCCTACAATGAGCAGTTCTTC. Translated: CASSYRGQASYNEQFF.

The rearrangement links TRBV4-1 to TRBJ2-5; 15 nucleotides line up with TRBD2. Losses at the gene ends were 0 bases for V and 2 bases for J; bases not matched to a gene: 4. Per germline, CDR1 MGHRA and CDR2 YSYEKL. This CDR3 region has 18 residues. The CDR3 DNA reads TGCGCCAGCAGCCAAGAGGGACTAGCGGGGGGCATACAAGAGACCCAGTACTTC. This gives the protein CASSQEGLAGGIQETQYF.

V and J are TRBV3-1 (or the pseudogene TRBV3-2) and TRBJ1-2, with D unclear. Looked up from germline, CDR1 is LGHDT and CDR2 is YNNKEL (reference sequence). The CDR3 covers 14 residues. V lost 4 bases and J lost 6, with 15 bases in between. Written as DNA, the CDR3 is TGTGCCAGCAGCCTTCAGAACCCCTCCCATGGCTACACCTTC. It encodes CASSLQNPSHGYTF.

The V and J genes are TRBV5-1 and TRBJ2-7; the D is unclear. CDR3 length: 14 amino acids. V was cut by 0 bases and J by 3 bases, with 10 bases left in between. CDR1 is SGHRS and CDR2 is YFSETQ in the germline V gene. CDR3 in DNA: TGCGCCAGCAGCTTGGTGGTAGCTGACTACGAGCAGTACTTC. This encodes CASSLVVADYEQYF. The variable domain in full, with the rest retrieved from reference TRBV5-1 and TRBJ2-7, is KAGVTQTPRYLIKTRGQQVTLSCSPISGHRSVSWYQQTPGQGLQFLFEYFSETQRNKGNFPGRFSGRQFSNSRSEMNVSTLELGDSALYLCASSLVVADYEQYFGPGTRLTVT.

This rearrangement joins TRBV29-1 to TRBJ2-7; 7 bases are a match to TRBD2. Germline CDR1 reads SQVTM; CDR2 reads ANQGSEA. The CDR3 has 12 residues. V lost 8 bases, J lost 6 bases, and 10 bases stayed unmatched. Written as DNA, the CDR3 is TGCAGCTCCCGGGGGGAACACTCCGAGCAGTACTTC. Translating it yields CSSRGEHSEQYF.

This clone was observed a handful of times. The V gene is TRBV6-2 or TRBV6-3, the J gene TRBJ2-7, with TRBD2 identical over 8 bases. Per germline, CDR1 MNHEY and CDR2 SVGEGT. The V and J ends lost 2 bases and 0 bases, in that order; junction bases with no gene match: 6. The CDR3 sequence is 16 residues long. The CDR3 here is CASSYLTSESSYEQYF. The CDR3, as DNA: TGTGCCAGCAGTTACCTGACTAGCGAGAGCTCCTACGAGCAGTACTTC.

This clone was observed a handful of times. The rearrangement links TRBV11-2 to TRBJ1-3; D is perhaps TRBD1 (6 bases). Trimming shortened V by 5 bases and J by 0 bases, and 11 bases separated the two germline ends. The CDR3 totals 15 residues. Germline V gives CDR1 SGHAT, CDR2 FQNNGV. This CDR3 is CASSPARGSGNTIYF. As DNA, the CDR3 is TGTGCCAGCAGCCCCGCCAGGGGCTCTGGAAACACCATATATTTT.

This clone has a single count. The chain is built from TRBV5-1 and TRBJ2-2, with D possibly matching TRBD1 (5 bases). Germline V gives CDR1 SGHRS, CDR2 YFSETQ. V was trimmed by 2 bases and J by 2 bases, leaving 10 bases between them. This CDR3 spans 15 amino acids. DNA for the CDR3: TGCGCCAGCAGCTTCAGGGATGCTAACACCGGGGAGCTGTTTTTT. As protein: CASSFRDANTGELFF. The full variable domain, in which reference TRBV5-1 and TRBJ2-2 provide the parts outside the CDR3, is KAGVTQTPRYLIKTRGQQVTLSCSPISGHRSVSWYQQTPGQGLQFLFEYFSETQRNKGNFPGRFSGRQFSNSRSEMNVSTLELGDSALYLCASSFRDANTGELFFGEGSRLTVL.

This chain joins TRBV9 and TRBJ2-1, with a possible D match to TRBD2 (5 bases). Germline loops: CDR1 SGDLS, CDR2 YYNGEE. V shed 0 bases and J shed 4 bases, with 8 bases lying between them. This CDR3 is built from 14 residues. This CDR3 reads CASSVGAGYNEQFF. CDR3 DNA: TGTGCCAGCAGCGTAGGGGCGGGTTACAATGAGCAGTTCTTC.

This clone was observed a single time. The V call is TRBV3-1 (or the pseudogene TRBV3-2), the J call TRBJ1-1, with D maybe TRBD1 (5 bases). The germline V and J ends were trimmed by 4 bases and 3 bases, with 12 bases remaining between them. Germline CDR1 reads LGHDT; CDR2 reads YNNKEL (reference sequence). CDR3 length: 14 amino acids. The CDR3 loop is CASSLDSSYTEAFF. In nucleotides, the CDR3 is TGTGCCAGCAGCCTAGACAGTTCGTACACTGAAGCTTTCTTT.

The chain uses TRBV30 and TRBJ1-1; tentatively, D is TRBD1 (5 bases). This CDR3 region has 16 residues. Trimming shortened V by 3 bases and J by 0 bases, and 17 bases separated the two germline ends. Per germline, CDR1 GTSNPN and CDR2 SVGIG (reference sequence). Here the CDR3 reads CAWRRWGGYMNTEAFF. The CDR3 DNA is TGTGCCTGGAGAAGGTGGGGGGGTTACATGAACACTGAAGCTTTCTTT.

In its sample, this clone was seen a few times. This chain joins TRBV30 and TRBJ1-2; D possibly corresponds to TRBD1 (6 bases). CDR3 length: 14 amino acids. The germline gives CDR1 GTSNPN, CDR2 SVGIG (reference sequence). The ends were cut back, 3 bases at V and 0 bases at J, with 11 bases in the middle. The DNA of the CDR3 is TGTGCCTGGAGGCGGGGGGCCACTAACTATGGCTACACCTTC. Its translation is CAWRRGATNYGYTF.

The DNA for the CDR3 is TGTGCCAGCAGCTTAGGACAGGGGGCACCCTCCTATGGCTACACCTTC. This translates into CASSLGQGAPSYGYTF. The chain employs TRBV5-5 and TRBJ1-2; 11 bases line up with TRBD1. Per germline, CDR1 SGHKS and CDR2 YYEKEE (reference sequence). V gave up 2 bases and J gave up 4 bases; unmatched junction bases: 7. This CDR3 region has 16 residues.

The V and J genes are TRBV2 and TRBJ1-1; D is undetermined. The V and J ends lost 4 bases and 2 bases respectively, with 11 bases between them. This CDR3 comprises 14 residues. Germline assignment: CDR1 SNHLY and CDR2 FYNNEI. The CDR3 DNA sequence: TGTGCCAGCAGTGTTGGCCCAGGTAACACTGAAGCTTTCTTT. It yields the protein CASSVGPGNTEAFF.

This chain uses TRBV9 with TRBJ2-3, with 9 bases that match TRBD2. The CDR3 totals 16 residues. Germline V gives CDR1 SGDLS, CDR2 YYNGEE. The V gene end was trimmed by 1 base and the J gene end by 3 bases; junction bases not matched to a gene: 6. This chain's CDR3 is CASSVRGGAATDTQYF. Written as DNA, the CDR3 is TGTGCCAGCAGCGTACGCGGGGGGGCGGCGACAGATACGCAGTATTTT. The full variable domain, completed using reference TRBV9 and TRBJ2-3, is DSGVTQTPKHLITATGQRVTLRCSPRSGDLSVYWYQQSLDQGLQFLIQYYNGEERAKGNILERFSAQQFPDLHSELNLSSLELGDSALYFCASSVRGGAATDTQYFGPGTRLTVL.

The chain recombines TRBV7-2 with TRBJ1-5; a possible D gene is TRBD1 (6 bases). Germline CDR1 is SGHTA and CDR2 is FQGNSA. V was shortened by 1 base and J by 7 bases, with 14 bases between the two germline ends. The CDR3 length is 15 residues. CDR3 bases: TGTGCCAGCAGCTTAGTACAGGGTTTTGGGCAGCCCCAGCATTTT. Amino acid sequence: CASSLVQGFGQPQHF.

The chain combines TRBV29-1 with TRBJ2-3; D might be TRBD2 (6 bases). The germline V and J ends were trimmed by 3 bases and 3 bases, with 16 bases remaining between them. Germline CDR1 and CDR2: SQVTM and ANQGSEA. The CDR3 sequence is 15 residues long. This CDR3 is CSVEKASDATDTQYF. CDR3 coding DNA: TGCAGCGTTGAGAAGGCTAGCGATGCGACAGATACGCAGTATTTT.

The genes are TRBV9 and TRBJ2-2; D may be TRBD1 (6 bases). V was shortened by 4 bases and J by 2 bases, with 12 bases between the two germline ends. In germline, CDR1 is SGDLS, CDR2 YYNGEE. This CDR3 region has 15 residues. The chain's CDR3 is CASSSRGLNTGELFF. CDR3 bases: TGTGCCAGCAGCTCGAGGGGGTTAAACACCGGGGAGCTGTTTTTT.

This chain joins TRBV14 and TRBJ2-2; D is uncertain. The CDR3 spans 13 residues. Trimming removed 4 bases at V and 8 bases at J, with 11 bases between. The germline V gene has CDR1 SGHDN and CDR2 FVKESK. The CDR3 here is CASSLSLRGELFF. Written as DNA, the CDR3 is TGTGCCAGCAGCCTTTCCCTCCGGGGGGAGCTGTTTTTT.